This T cell receptor (beta chain) stems from a study of shared T cell receptors in the human thymus. TCRdb's table, derived via immunoSEQ multiplex PCR, lists solely in-frame clones and lacks some. The table lists hundreds of thousands of clones, roughly 94% of them singletons. Input material: thymocytes. The source is a human donor.

The CDR3 region is CASSLRGDSYNEQFF. CDR3 in DNA: TGTGCCAGCAGCTTACGAGGGGACTCCTACAATGAGCAGTTCTTC. The V and J genes are TRBV7-2 and TRBJ2-1; D tentatively fits TRBD1 or TRBD2 (5 bases each). V was pared by 2 bases and J by 0 bases, with 8 bases between. There are 15 residues in the CDR3. Germline values: CDR1 SGHTA, CDR2 FQGNSA.